This TCR beta chain was found in a study of metastatic and nonmetastatic thyroid tumors. TCRdb re-called the PCR reads via MiXCR. In the table there are some 22,000 clones, roughly a quarter of which are singletons. Per germline, CDR1 SGHRS and CDR2 YFSETQ. V was pared by 0 bases and J by 4 bases, with 4 bases of the junction left unmatched. The CDR3 loop spans 15 amino acids. Among the patients, none had received any treatment before thyroid surgery. This receptor was identified in a male donor with papillary thyroid cancer or a benign thyroid nodule (not recorded which). Some clones in this sample may be carry-over from other donors' samples. The chain joins TRBV5-1 to TRBJ2-5, with 9 bases that match TRBD2. Sequencing was done on a sample of tumor tissue. DNA of the CDR3: TGCGCCAGCAGCTTGGGGACTAGCGTGGGAGAGACCCAGTACTTC. Protein sequence: CASSLGTSVGETQYF.